The source of this T cell receptor (beta chain) is a study of breast tumors, draining lymph nodes, adjacent tissues. TCRdb reprocessed the multiplex PCR reads with MiXCR, giving one entry per CDR3 protein. Here the sample spans approximately 60,000 distinct CDR3 sequences, 45% to 65% being singletons. V trimming: 3 bases; J trimming: 0 bases; junction bases outside the gene matches: 17. CDR3 length equals 19 residues. CDR1 DFQATT and CDR2 SNEGSKA come from the germline V gene (reference sequence). This clonotype occurred many times. This TCR came from a female donor with breast cancer. Some clones in this sample may be carry-over from other donors' samples. The chain employs TRBV20-1 and TRBJ2-1, with 7 nucleotides matching TRBD2. Material: breast tumor tissue. CDR3 sequence (DNA): TGCAGTGCTAGGCAGGGCTTGGCTAGCGGTTATCGCTCCTACAATGAGCAGTTCTTC. This codes for CSARQGLASGYRSYNEQFF.